This T cell receptor (beta chain) was retrieved from a study of Ad26.COV2.S vaccination and SARS-CoV-2 variants. Study-wide points: It was found that vaccine and placebo recipients had similar non-spike TCR breadth.

TCRdb's table, derived via immunoSEQ multiplex PCR, lists solely in-frame clones and lacks some. The sample consists of roughly 100,000 clones, 80% of them appearing once. Regarding this clone: The antigen remains undetermined.

This CDR3 spans 16 amino acids. The V gene's germline CDR1 is LNHDA and CDR2 SQIVND (reference sequence). Trimming removed 1 base from V and 5 bases from J; junction bases left unmatched: 4. The V and J genes are TRBV19 and TRBJ2-5; 13 bases are shared with TRBD2. This material consisted of peripheral blood, taken after recovery from COVID-19. This TCR derives from a human donor who had recovered from COVID-19. The CDR3 protein is CASSIGGLAGVETQYF. The CDR3 nucleotides read TGTGCCAGTAGTATAGGCGGACTAGCGGGGGTGGAGACCCAGTACTTC. Looking up the rest from reference TRBV19 and TRBJ2-5 gives the full variable domain: DGGITQSPKYLFRKEGQNVTLSCEQNLNHDAMYWYRQDPGQGLRLIYYSQIVNDFQKGDIAEGYSVSREKKESFPLTVTSAQKNPTAFYLCASSIGGLAGVETQYFGPGTRLLVL.